This T cell receptor (beta chain) was recovered during a study of T cells in Graves' hyperthyroidism and ophthalmopathy. Whole-study findings and limits: Ophthalmopathy prediction by the model preceded onset by a median about 6 months.

The source material, RNA transcripts, was used to amplify TCR beta CDR3 regions. TCR CDR3 underwent first-round RT-PCR with the HTBI primer set. TCRdb re-called the multiplex PCR reads with MiXCR, one entry per CDR3 protein. This sample has roughly 720,000 distinct CDR3 sequences, with 15% to 20% found just once. Germline CDR1 is SNHLY and CDR2 is FYNNEI. This CDR3 region has 16 residues. J gave up 3 bases and V 7 bases, and 7 bases lay outside the gene matches. At least ten counts were recorded for this clonotype. What it binds is unknown. Source material: blood. V is TRBV2 and J is TRBJ2-5, with 14 bases fitting TRBD2. This receptor was obtained from a man aged 50-60 years with Graves' hyperthyroidism. The CDR3 DNA follows: TGTGCCAGCACCCCGACTAGCGGGAGGGGGGAAGAGACCCAGTACTTC. Translation: CASTPTSGRGEETQYF.